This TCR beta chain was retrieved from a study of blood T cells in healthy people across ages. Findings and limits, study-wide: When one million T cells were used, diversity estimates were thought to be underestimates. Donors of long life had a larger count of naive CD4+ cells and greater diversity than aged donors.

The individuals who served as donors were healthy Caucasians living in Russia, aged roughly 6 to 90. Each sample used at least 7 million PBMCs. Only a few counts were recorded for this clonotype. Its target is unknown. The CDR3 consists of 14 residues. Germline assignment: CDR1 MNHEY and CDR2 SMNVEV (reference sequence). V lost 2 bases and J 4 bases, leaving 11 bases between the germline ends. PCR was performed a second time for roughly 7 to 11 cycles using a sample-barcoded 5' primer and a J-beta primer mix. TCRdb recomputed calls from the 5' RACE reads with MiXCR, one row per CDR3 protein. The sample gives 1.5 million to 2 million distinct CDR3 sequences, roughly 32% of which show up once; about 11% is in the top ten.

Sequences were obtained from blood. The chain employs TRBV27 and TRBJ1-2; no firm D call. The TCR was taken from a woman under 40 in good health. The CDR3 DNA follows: TGTGCCAGCAGTTTAAGGAGGCCTTCCTATGGCTACACCTTC. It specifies CASSLRRPSYGYTF.